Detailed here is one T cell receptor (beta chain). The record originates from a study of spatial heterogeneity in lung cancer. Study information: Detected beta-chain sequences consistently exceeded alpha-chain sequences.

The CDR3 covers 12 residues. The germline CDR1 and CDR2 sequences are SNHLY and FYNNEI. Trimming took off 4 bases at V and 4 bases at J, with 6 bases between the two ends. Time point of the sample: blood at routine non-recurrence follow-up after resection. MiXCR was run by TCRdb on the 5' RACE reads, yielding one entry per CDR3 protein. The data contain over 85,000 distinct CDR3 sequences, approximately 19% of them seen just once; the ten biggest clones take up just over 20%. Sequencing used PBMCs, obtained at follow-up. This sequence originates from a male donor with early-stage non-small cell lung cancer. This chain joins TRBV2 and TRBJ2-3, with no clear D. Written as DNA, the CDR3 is TGTGCCAGCAGTGGTGGGTCAGATACGCAGTATTTT. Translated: CASSGGSDTQYF. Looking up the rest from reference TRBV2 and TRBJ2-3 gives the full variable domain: EPEVTQTPSHQVTQMGQEVILRCVPISNHLYFYWYRQILGQKVEFLVSFYNNEISEKSEIFDDQFSVERPDGSNFTLKIRSTKLEDSAMYFCASSGGSDTQYFGPGTRLTVL.